The present T cell receptor (beta chain) was sequenced within a study of shared clonotypes between healthy human individuals. The donors were all Caucasian adults (living in Nashville, Tennessee). The CDR3 is 13 residues long. The V gene lost 0 bases and the J gene lost 2 bases, with 4 bases spanning the gap. The germline CDR1 and CDR2 sequences are SGHTA and FQGNSA. General study points: Only blood underwent sampling, and tissue repertoires likely differ.

The authors split each subset's genomic DNA evenly across several immunoSEQ plates. Per the original data handling: Junction-only sequences without quality scores came from ImmunoSEQ, so filtering differed. TCRdb keeps only in-frame clones here, not all; method: immunoSEQ multiplex PCR. The V and J calls and the clone size are those of that table, but D and trimming were determined from the DNA. The data hold approximately 440,000 clones, with roughly three quarters observed a single time. In regard to this clone: Its antigen is still unknown.

Specimen: PBMCs. The TCR originated in a woman aged 40 to 50 in good health. Some clones in this sample may be carry-over from other donors' samples. The chain joins TRBV7-2 to TRBJ2-5, with D uncertain. Written as DNA, the CDR3 is TGTGCCAGCAGCTTAGCCCCGCAAGAGACCCAGTACTTC. This codes for CASSLAPQETQYF. The full variable domain, completed using reference TRBV7-2 and TRBJ2-5, is GAGVSQSPSNKVTEKGKDVELRCDPISGHTALYWYRQSLGQGLEFLIYFQGNSAPDKSGLPSDRFSAERTGGSVSTLTIQRTQQEDSAVYLCASSLAPQETQYFGPGTRLLVL.